The 20 T cell receptor beta chains presented below share a single source sample, sequenced in a study of cytotoxic CD8 clonotypes in ibrutinib-treated CLL. Here immunoSEQ multiplex PCR was the method, and the copy in TCRdb shows in-frame clones only, minus some. In the table there are 15,000 or so clones, approximately 61% of which are singletons. The sequenced sample was PBMCs, obtained after 12 months of ibrutinib treatment. The origin of the receptors is a human donor with chronic lymphocytic leukemia.

The CDR3 here is CASSSSGVYNEQFF. DNA of the CDR3: TGTGCCAGCAGTTCCAGCGGAGTCTACAATGAGCAGTTCTTC. The genes are TRBV27 and TRBJ2-1; possible D gene TRBD2, 5 bases. This CDR3 spans 14 amino acids. Germline CDR1 and CDR2: MNHEY and SMNVEV (reference sequence). Deletions cut 4 bases from V and 3 bases from J, with 10 bases between.

The CDR3: CSVSGSSTSYEQYF. The CDR3 DNA reads as TGCAGCGTTTCCGGATCGAGCACCTCCTACGAGCAGTACTTC. V is TRBV29-1 and J is TRBJ2-7; D not resolved. Trimming stripped 5 bases from V and 0 bases from J, with 14 bases between. The CDR3 is made up of 14 amino acids. CDR1 SQVTM and CDR2 ANQGSEA come from the germline V gene.

The chain links TRBV4-1 to TRBJ1-5, with D hard to call. The CDR3 has 14 residues. CDR1 is MGHRA and CDR2 is YSYEKL in the germline V gene. Trimming removed 1 base from V and 7 bases from J, with 11 bases in between. The DNA for the CDR3 is TGCGCCAGCAGCCAAGTGGAGGGCGGGCAGCCCCAGCATTTT. Its translation: CASSQVEGGQPQHF.

The table lists this clone with a few counts. V usage is TRBV28 and J usage is TRBJ2-4, with D perhaps assigned TRBD1 or TRBD2 (6 bases each). The germline CDR1 and CDR2 sequences are MDHEN and SYDVKM. The ends were cut back, 2 bases at V and 5 bases at J, with 28 bases in the middle. CDR3 length: 20 residues. CDR3 sequence reads: CASSLRYWGRRAFKENIQYF. The CDR3, as DNA: TGTGCCAGCAGTTTAAGGTACTGGGGGCGGAGGGCGTTTAAAGAAAACATTCAGTACTTC.

This rearrangement joins TRBV5-1 to TRBJ2-3; 11 bases match TRBD1. Germline assignment: CDR1 SGHRS and CDR2 YFSETQ. J gave up 5 bases and V 4 bases, and 9 bases lay outside the gene matches. The CDR3 runs 16 residues. The CDR3 here is CASSTRTGGVGDTQYF. The CDR3 region has the DNA TGCGCCAGCAGCACAAGGACAGGGGGCGTAGGAGATACGCAGTATTTT.

The chain recombines TRBV10-2 with TRBJ2-3, with no clear D. Germline CDR1 reads WSHSY; CDR2 reads SAAADI. The germline V and J ends were trimmed by 3 bases and 4 bases, with 11 bases remaining between them. There are 14 residues in the CDR3. The CDR3 is CASSDGGNSDTQYF. Written as DNA, the CDR3 is TGCGCCAGCAGTGATGGTGGGAACTCAGATACGCAGTATTTT.

The V gene is TRBV23-1, the J gene TRBJ1-1, with D hard to call. TRBV23-1 is an open reading frame whose function is uncertain. With 2 bases removed from V and 6 bases from J, the gap between germline ends came to 10 bases. The length of the CDR3 is 13 residues. The CDR3 protein is CASSQAGRAEAFF. CDR3 in DNA: TGCGCCAGCAGTCAAGCGGGGAGGGCTGAAGCTTTCTTT.

This chain uses TRBV13 with TRBJ2-3; 12 bases line up with TRBD2. Losses at the gene ends were 2 bases for V and 0 bases for J; bases not matched to a gene: 3. This CDR3 spans 17 amino acids. CDR1 is PRHDT, CDR2 FYEKMQ, per germline (reference sequence). DNA for the CDR3: TGTGCCAGCAGCTTAAGGACTAGCGGGGCTAGCACAGATACGCAGTATTTT. It translates to CASSLRTSGASTDTQYF.

The chain combines TRBV28 with TRBJ2-3; TRBD1 is a possible D gene (6 bases). V was shortened by 6 bases and J by 1 base, with 11 bases between the two germline ends. This CDR3 is 14 amino acids long. Germline V gives CDR1 MDHEN, CDR2 SYDVKM. The CDR3 region is CASSSQGGTDTQYF. DNA of the CDR3: TGTGCCAGCAGCTCACAGGGAGGCACAGATACGCAGTATTTT.

The chain is built from TRBV7-9 and TRBJ1-1, with D unresolved. V gave up 5 bases and J gave up 3 bases, with 16 bases separating them. The CDR3 runs 15 residues. CDR1 and CDR2 (germline): SEHNR, FQNEAQ (reference sequence). CDR3 in DNA: TGTGCCAGCAGCCCAATCCCCAAGGGCGACACTGAAGCTTTCTTT. Amino acid sequence: CASSPIPKGDTEAFF.

This clone appeared once. The V gene is TRBV18, the J gene TRBJ2-1, with a possible D match to TRBD2 (5 bases). This CDR3 comprises 15 residues. V was cut by 3 bases and J by 6 bases, with 15 bases left in between. From germline, CDR1 is KGHSH and CDR2 LQKENI. The CDR3 reads CASSPETIGVNEQFF. The CDR3 bases are TGTGCCAGCTCACCGGAGACTATAGGCGTCAATGAGCAGTTCTTC.

This clone was detected only once. The V gene is TRBV5-1, the J gene TRBJ1-5, with D tentatively TRBD1 (5 bases). Trimming shortened V by 0 bases and J by 0 bases, and 7 bases separated the two germline ends. Germline V gives CDR1 SGHRS, CDR2 YFSETQ. The CDR3 is made up of 15 amino acids. Here the CDR3 reads CASSLVGDSNQPQHF. CDR3 nucleotides: TGCGCCAGCAGCTTGGTGGGGGATAGCAATCAGCCCCAGCATTTT.

J is TRBJ2-7 and V is TRBV19; D is possibly TRBD1 (5 bases). Germline loops: CDR1 LNHDA, CDR2 SQIVND (reference sequence). V lost 5 bases, J lost 4 bases, and 33 bases lay in between. The CDR3 has 20 residues. The CDR3 DNA follows: TGTGCCAGTAGTGTACGTCTGGGTGGGGCCGGTTATTTGAATTCGTACGAGCAGTACTTC. Translating gives CASSVRLGGAGYLNSYEQYF.

Only a few counts were recorded for this clone. This chain links TRBV5-1 with TRBJ2-7, with D tentatively TRBD1 or TRBD2 (5 bases each). The CDR3 length is 13 residues. CDR1 SGHRS and CDR2 YFSETQ come from the germline V gene. Between the trimmed V and J ends, which lost 7 bases and 3 bases, there was a span of 14 bases. CDR3 nucleotides: TGCGCCAGCGGCCCGGGACGGTTCTACGAGCAGTACTTC. Protein sequence: CASGPGRFYEQYF.

Of note for this clone: Different DNA sequences within this sample yield the same CDR3. The V and J genes are TRBV29-1 and TRBJ2-7, with TRBD1 matching 8 bases. J gave up 10 bases and V 3 bases, and 11 bases lay outside the gene matches. Germline CDR1 is SQVTM and CDR2 is ANQGSEA. The CDR3 covers 13 residues. CDR3 sequence reads: CSVDLAGGQEQYF. The CDR3 DNA sequence: TGCAGCGTTGACCTGGCAGGGGGCCAGGAACAGTACTTC.

The chain combines TRBV11-3 with TRBJ2-1; D may be TRBD2 (7 bases). V was shortened by 3 bases and J by 10 bases, with 19 bases between the two germline ends. Per the germline V gene, CDR1 is SGHNT and CDR2 is YENEEA. The CDR3 loop spans 15 amino acids. DNA of the CDR3: TGTGCCAGCAGCTTGGGGGGGCAGGGTGAGAAGGAGCAGTTCTTC. Translating gives CASSLGGQGEKEQFF.

V is TRBV5-1 and J is TRBJ2-1, with 9 bases fitting TRBD2. Germline trimming cut 7 bases from V and 11 bases from J; bases unmatched to any gene: 16. CDR1 is SGHRS and CDR2 is YFSETQ in the germline V gene. The length of the CDR3 is 15 residues. The CDR3 protein is CASLGGTSTLDQQFF. As DNA, the CDR3 is TGCGCCAGCCTGGGCGGGACTAGCACACTGGATCAGCAGTTCTTC.

This CDR3 reads CASSLVLQTDTQYF. CDR3 in DNA: TGCGCCAGCAGCTTAGTACTACAGACAGATACGCAGTATTTT. The V gene is TRBV5-1, the J gene TRBJ2-3, with unresolved D. CDR3 length: 14 amino acids. Trimming took 2 bases from V and 3 from J, leaving 10 bases between them. Germline values: CDR1 SGHRS, CDR2 YFSETQ. Complete variable domain (other parts from reference TRBV5-1 and TRBJ2-3): KAGVTQTPRYLIKTRGQQVTLSCSPISGHRSVSWYQQTPGQGLQFLFEYFSETQRNKGNFPGRFSGRQFSNSRSEMNVSTLELGDSALYLCASSLVLQTDTQYFGPGTRLTVL.

The chain links TRBV9 to TRBJ2-2, with 13 bases fitting TRBD2. The V and J ends lost 3 bases and 4 bases, in that order; junction bases with no gene match: 9. The V gene's germline CDR1 is SGDLS and CDR2 YYNGEE. The CDR3 has 18 residues. CDR3 loop: CASSDPRTSGSSTGELFF. The CDR3 nucleotides are TGTGCCAGCAGCGACCCCCGGACTAGCGGGAGTAGCACCGGGGAGCTGTTTTTT.

V usage is TRBV18 and J usage is TRBJ2-1; 8 bases are a match to TRBD2. The germline V gene encodes CDR1 KGHSH and CDR2 LQKENI. Trimming took 0 bases from V and 6 from J; bases not matched to a gene: 7. The CDR3 has 16 amino acids. The CDR3 sequence is CASSPPSGGTPNEQFF. The CDR3 DNA reads as TGTGCCAGCTCACCACCGTCGGGAGGGACTCCCAATGAGCAGTTCTTC.